This T cell receptor (beta chain) was sequenced during a study of blood T cells in healthy people across ages. Total RNA was isolated from each sample in quantities of at least 6 micrograms. A note on this clonotype: This clone may be a read error of a much larger clone one base away.

The germline V gene encodes CDR1 MDHEN and CDR2 SYDVKM. The CDR3 runs to 11 residues. A second about 7 to 11 cycle PCR used barcoded and J-beta primers. TCRdb re-analysed the 5' RACE reads in MiXCR, keeping a single row per CDR3 protein. The repertoire consists of 750,000 or so distinct CDR3 sequences, with 20% to 25% occurring once and the leading ten covering 9.4%. This same sample was also part of a study on T cells of mothers and their children. According to that study: A few healthy Caucasian mothers and their six children were the donors.

The chain is built from TRBV28 and TRBJ2-5, with D maybe TRBD1 (5 bases). The sequencing input was blood. The receptor was derived from a boy aged 5-17 years in good health. The CDR3 DNA reads TGTGCCAGCGGTTTGGGGCAGGAGCAGTACTTC. Protein: CASGLGQEQYF. Drawing the rest from reference TRBV28 and TRBJ2-5, the complete variable domain is DVKVTQSSRYLVKRTGEKVFLECVQDMDHENMFWYRQDPGLGLRLIYFSYDVKMKEKGDIPEGYSVSREKKERFSLILESASTNQTSMYLCASGLGQEQYFGPGTRLLVL.